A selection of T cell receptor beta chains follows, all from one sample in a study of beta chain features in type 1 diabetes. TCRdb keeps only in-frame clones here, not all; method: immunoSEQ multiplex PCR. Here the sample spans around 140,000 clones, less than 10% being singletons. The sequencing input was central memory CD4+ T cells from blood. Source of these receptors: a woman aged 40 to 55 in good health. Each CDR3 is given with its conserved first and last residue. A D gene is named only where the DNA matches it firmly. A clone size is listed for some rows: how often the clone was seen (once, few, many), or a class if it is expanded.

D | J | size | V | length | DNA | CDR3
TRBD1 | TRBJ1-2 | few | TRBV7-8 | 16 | TGTGCCAGCAGCTTAGCAAAGACAGGGGGCGCCTATGGCTACACCTTC | CASSLAKTGGAYGYTF
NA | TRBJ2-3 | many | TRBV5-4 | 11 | TGTGCCAGCAGCTTGCTAGATACGCAGTATTTT | CASSLLDTQYF
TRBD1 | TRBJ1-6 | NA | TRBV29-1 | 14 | TGCAGCGTTCTCCCCCGGGACAGGGGCTCACCCCTCCACTTT | CSVLPRDRGSPLHF
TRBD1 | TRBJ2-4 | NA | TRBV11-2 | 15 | TGTGCCAGCAGCTCCGTGAGACACAGGGGAAACATTCAGTACTTC | CASSSVRHRGNIQYF
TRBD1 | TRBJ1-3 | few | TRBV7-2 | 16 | TGTGCCAGCAGCCCTTCCGCAGGGGGCGGTGGAAACACCATATATTTT | CASSPSAGGGGNTIYF
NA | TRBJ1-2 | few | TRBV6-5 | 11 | TGTGCCACATACGGGGGAAGGAGCTACACCTTC | CATYGGRSYTF
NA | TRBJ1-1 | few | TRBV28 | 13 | TGTGCCAGCAGGCAGGGCCTGAACACTGAAGCTTTCTTT | CASRQGLNTEAFF
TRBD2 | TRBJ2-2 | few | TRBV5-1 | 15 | TGCGCCAGCAGCTTGTCGGGGGGATACACCGGGGAGCTGTTTTTT | CASSLSGGYTGELFF
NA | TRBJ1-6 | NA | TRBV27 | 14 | TGTGCCAGCAGTTTATCCAGGCTAAACTCACCCCTCCACTTT | CASSLSRLNSPLHF
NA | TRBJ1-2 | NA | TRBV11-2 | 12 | TGTGCCAGCGGGCTTTCTAACTATGGCTACACCTTC | CASGLSNYGYTF
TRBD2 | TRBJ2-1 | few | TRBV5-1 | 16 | TGCGCCAGCAGCTCCCTACTAGCGGGGGGATACAATGAGCAGTTCTTC | CASSSLLAGGYNEQFF
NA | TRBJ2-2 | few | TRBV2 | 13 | TGTGCCAGCAGTGTTCTTCAGCGCGGGGAGCTGTTTTTT | CASSVLQRGELFF
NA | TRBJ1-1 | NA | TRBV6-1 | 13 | TGTGCCAGCAGCCTTGAGGCTCGCACTGAAGCTTTCTTT | CASSLEARTEAFF
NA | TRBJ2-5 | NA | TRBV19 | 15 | TGTGCCAGTAGTAAAGGCCCCGGAGATCAGAAGACCCAGTACTTC | CASSKGPGDQKTQYF
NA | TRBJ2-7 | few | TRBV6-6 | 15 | TGTGCCAGCAGTTCCAATAGGACAAGACACTACGAGCAGTACTTC | CASSSNRTRHYEQYF